Below are 19 T cell receptor beta chains sequenced from a single sample in a study of beta chain features in type 1 diabetes. The authors reverse transcribed all of the isolated RNA, so sequencing captured expressed TCRB transcripts. Assay: immunoSEQ multiplex PCR; the TCRdb copy retains only in-frame clones and omits some. The table records approximately 330,000 clones, approximately 10% of them present only once. The sequencing sample was made of naive CD4+ T cells from blood. These receptor sequences come from a woman in her twenties or thirties in good health.

This clone was recorded a few times. The chain combines TRBV15 with TRBJ1-3; D possibly corresponds to TRBD1 (6 bases). The CDR3 loop spans 15 amino acids. Germline V gives CDR1 LNHNV, CDR2 YYDKDF (reference sequence). Deletions cut 0 bases from V and 2 bases from J, with 8 bases between. The DNA of the CDR3 is TGTGCCACCAGCAGAGATAGGGGGACTGGAAACACCATATATTTT. Residues: CATSRDRGTGNTIYF.

The rearrangement links TRBV9 to TRBJ2-2; TRBD1 agrees at 7 bases. The CDR3 totals 17 residues. Germline V gene sequence: CDR1 SGDLS, CDR2 YYNGEE. Losses at the gene ends were 4 bases for V and 1 base for J; bases not matched to a gene: 10. This CDR3 reads CASSPRGSGRNTGELFF. CDR3 nucleotides: TGTGCCAGCAGCCCCAGGGGGTCCGGGCGGAACACCGGGGAGCTGTTTTTT.

This clone was seen a handful of times. This chain uses TRBV7-2 with TRBJ2-7; D remains unclear. The germline V and J ends were trimmed by 0 bases and 0 bases, with 6 bases remaining between them. There are 14 residues in the CDR3. Germline V CDR1 and CDR2: SGHTA, FQGNSA. This CDR3 is CASSLAAVSYEQYF. The CDR3, as DNA: TGTGCCAGCAGCTTAGCGGCGGTCTCCTACGAGCAGTACTTC.

This clone turned up a few times. In nucleotides, the CDR3 is TGTGCCAGCAGCTCGATGACTAGCGGGAGTACCGAGACCCAGTACTTC. Its protein is CASSSMTSGSTETQYF. J is TRBJ2-5 and V is TRBV5-4; 12 bases are shared with TRBD2. The J segment lost 5 bases and the V segment lost 3 bases, leaving 8 bases of the junction unmatched. Germline V gene lookup returns CDR1 SGHNT and CDR2 YYREEE (reference sequence). The length of the CDR3 is 16 residues.

The chain employs TRBV9 and TRBJ2-3, with unresolved D. The CDR3 has 14 amino acids. Trimming removed 3 bases at V and 0 bases at J, with 8 bases between. Germline CDR1 is SGDLS and CDR2 is YYNGEE. The CDR3 DNA sequence: TGTGCCAGCAGCGCCAGATCTAGCACAGATACGCAGTATTTT. Translation: CASSARSSTDTQYF.

The chain uses TRBV21-1 and TRBJ1-5; the table's TRBD1 call for D was not verified on the DNA. TRBV21-1 is an annotated pseudogene. This CDR3 is 15 amino acids long. The CDR3 reads CASSRDIISNQPQHF. CDR3 DNA: TGTGCCAGCAGCAGGGACATTATTAGCAATCAGCCCCAGCATTTT.

This clone was detected only a few times. The genes are TRBV7-2 and TRBJ1-5; 8 bases are a match to TRBD1. V was clipped by 2 bases and J by 6 bases; unmatched bases: 6. The CDR3 covers 15 residues. CDR1 and CDR2 from the germline V gene are SGHTA and FQGNSA. The CDR3 region is CASSLNTGGIQPQHF. The CDR3 bases are TGTGCCAGCAGCTTAAATACAGGGGGGATTCAGCCCCAGCATTTT.

The chain has TRBV28 and TRBJ1-5; 9 bases fit TRBD1. The V segment lost 7 bases and the J segment 1 base; nucleotides outside the gene matches: 5. Germline V gene data show CDR1 as MDHEN and CDR2 as SYDVKM. The CDR3 extends over 15 amino acids. The CDR3: CASIVDRGSNQPQHF. CDR3 coding DNA: TGTGCCAGCATCGTGGACAGGGGAAGCAATCAGCCCCAGCATTTT.

The chain combines TRBV2 with TRBJ2-5; 7 bases agree with TRBD1. Germline CDR1 and CDR2: SNHLY and FYNNEI. The CDR3 is 14 residues long. V dropped 10 bases and J dropped 3; count of bases not matched to a gene: 11. CDR3 amino acids: CANSRDSDKETQYF. The DNA of the CDR3 is TGTGCCAATAGCCGGGACAGCGATAAAGAGACCCAGTACTTC.

This sequence joins TRBV13 and TRBJ1-2, with a possible D match to TRBD1 (6 bases). The CDR3 spans 14 residues. V lost 5 bases to trimming and J lost 6 bases, with 16 bases between them. CDR1 PRHDT and CDR2 FYEKMQ come from the germline V gene (reference sequence). CDR3 coding DNA: TGTGCCAGCAGCCCCCGGACAGACCACCATGGCTACACCTTC. Protein sequence: CASSPRTDHHGYTF.

The chain couples TRBV7-8 to TRBJ2-5; 7 nucleotides agree with TRBD1. The J segment lost 5 bases and the V segment lost 5 bases, leaving 8 bases of the junction unmatched. CDR1 and CDR2 from the germline V gene are SGHVS and FQNEAQ. This CDR3 has 14 residues. The CDR3 bases are TGTGCCAGCAGCGGCAAGGGGGCAAGGGAGACCCAGTACTTC. The encoded protein is CASSGKGARETQYF.

This clone showed up just a few times. V and J are TRBV18 and TRBJ2-3; no reliable D call. Germline values: CDR1 KGHSH, CDR2 LQKENI. V was trimmed by 0 bases and J by 5 bases, leaving 9 bases between them. This CDR3 spans 14 amino acids. DNA for the CDR3: TGTGCCAGCTCACCACCACCCAGAGGAGATACGCAGTATTTT. Protein: CASSPPPRGDTQYF.

This clone was counted a few times. The rearrangement uses TRBV2 and TRBJ1-5; TRBD1 matches 8 bases. Per germline, CDR1 SNHLY and CDR2 FYNNEI. The junction had 7 bases not matched to a gene; V was cut back by 6 bases and J by 6 bases. This CDR3 is built from 14 residues. The CDR3 DNA reads TGTGCCAGCAGACCCGACAGGGGACTTCAGCCCCAGCATTTT. Protein sequence: CASRPDRGLQPQHF.

The chain has TRBV5-4 and TRBJ2-3; 8 nucleotides match TRBD2. Germline CDR1 and CDR2: SGHNT and YYREEE (reference sequence). The CDR3 is 15 residues long. V lost 0 bases, J lost 2 bases, and 2 bases stayed unmatched. Here the CDR3 reads CASSLASGSTDTQYF. CDR3 sequence (DNA): TGTGCCAGCAGCTTGGCTAGCGGGTCCACAGATACGCAGTATTTT.

The chain recombines TRBV9 with TRBJ2-4; 9 bases are a match to TRBD2. This CDR3 is 17 amino acids long. Unmatched junction bases numbered 10, after V lost 4 bases and J lost 2 bases. Germline lookup yields CDR1 SGDLS and CDR2 YYNGEE. The CDR3 nucleotides are TGTGCCAGCAGCTCGAGGGGGCGGGAGGGAACCAAAAACATTCAGTACTTC. This encodes CASSSRGREGTKNIQYF.

This sequence joins TRBV7-9 and TRBJ2-1, with D perhaps matching TRBD2 (5 bases). The germline V gene encodes CDR1 SEHNR and CDR2 FQNEAQ (reference sequence). The germline V and J ends were trimmed by 9 bases and 6 bases, with 15 bases remaining between them. The CDR3 has 13 amino acids. CDR3 amino acids: CASSGLSGNEQFF. The DNA for the CDR3 is TGTGCCAGTTCGGGATTAAGCGGCAATGAGCAGTTCTTC.

In this sample, this clone turned up a few times. The genes are TRBV11-2 and TRBJ2-7, with a weak D call TRBD2 (6 bases). Germline V gene lookup returns CDR1 SGHAT and CDR2 FQNNGV. V was pared by 4 bases and J by 2 bases, with 18 bases between. The CDR3 sequence is 16 residues long. CDR3 coding DNA: TGTGCCAGCAGCTCGGTGGGGGGAAGGGATGCCTACGAGCAGTACTTC. Its protein is CASSSVGGRDAYEQYF.

This clone has more than one count but fewer than ten. CDR3 DNA sequence: TGCGCCAGCAGCTTGGCCGCTGAGGGCCTGGGTGAGCAGTTCTTC. Its translation is CASSLAAEGLGEQFF. The chain joins TRBV5-1 to TRBJ2-1; D is perhaps TRBD2 (5 bases). The length of the CDR3 is 15 residues. Germline-derived CDR1 and CDR2 are SGHRS and YFSETQ. V lost 0 bases and J lost 9, with 16 bases in between. Drawing the rest from reference TRBV5-1 and TRBJ2-1, the complete variable domain is KAGVTQTPRYLIKTRGQQVTLSCSPISGHRSVSWYQQTPGQGLQFLFEYFSETQRNKGNFPGRFSGRQFSNSRSEMNVSTLELGDSALYLCASSLAAEGLGEQFFGPGTRLTVL.

The rearrangement uses TRBV28 and TRBJ1-5, with 9 bases that match TRBD1. The CDR3 totals 16 residues. Germline V gene data show CDR1 as MDHEN and CDR2 as SYDVKM. V trimming: 4 bases; J trimming: 0 bases; junction bases outside the gene matches: 4. Here the CDR3 reads CASSWTGAYSNQPQHF. The DNA of the CDR3 is TGTGCCAGCAGTTGGACAGGGGCCTATAGCAATCAGCCCCAGCATTTT.